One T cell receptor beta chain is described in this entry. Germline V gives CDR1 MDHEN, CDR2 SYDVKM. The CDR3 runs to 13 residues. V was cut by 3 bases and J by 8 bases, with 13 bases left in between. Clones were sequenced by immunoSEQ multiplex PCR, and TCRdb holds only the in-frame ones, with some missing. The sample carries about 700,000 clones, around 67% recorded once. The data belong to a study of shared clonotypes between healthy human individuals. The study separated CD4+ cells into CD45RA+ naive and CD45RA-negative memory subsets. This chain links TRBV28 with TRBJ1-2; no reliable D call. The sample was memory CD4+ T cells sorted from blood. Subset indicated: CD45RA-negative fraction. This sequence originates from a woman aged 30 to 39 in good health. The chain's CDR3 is CASSFRAGRGYTF. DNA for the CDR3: TGTGCCAGCAGTTTCCGGGCAGGCAGAGGCTACACCTTC.